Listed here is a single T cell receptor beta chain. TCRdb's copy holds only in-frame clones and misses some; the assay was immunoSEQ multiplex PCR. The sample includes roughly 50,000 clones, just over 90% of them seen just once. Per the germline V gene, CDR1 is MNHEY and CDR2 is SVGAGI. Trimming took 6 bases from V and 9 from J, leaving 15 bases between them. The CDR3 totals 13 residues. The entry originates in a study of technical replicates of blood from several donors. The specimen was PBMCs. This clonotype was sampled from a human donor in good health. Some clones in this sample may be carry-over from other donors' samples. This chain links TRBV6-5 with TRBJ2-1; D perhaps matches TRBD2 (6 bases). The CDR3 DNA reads TGTGCCAGCAGAAAAGGACTATCGGCTGAGCAGTTCTTC. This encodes CASRKGLSAEQFF.